Presented here are 13 T cell receptor beta chains from one specimen sequenced in a study of cytomegalovirus exposure and HLA in healthy donors. The primer mix had 60 Vbeta and 13 Jbeta primers. The assay was immunoSEQ multiplex PCR, and TCRdb's table has in-frame clones only and misses some. The sample includes around 100,000 clones, 78% of them seen just once. Input material: PBMCs. These receptors all stem from a woman aged 40 to 50 in good health and CMV-seronegative.

The chain combines TRBV13 with TRBJ2-1, with a weak D call TRBD2 (5 bases). In germline, CDR1 is PRHDT, CDR2 FYEKMQ (reference sequence). V lost 5 bases, J lost 4 bases, and 18 bases lay in between. The length of the CDR3 is 16 residues. The CDR3 nucleotides read TGTGCCAGCAGCCCAACTCAGCGGAGCTCTTACAATGAGCAGTTCTTC. Translated: CASSPTQRSSYNEQFF.

V is TRBV6-5 and J is TRBJ2-7, with 8 bases aligning to TRBD1. J lost 6 bases, V lost 6 bases, and 1 base had no gene match. The CDR3 runs to 11 residues. Germline V CDR1 and CDR2: MNHEY, SVGAGI. CDR3: CASRDRGEQYF. CDR3 nucleotide sequence: TGTGCCAGCAGAGACAGGGGCGAGCAGTACTTC.

The rearrangement uses TRBV18 and TRBJ2-1; maybe TRBD2 (6 bases). Germline V gene data show CDR1 as KGHSH and CDR2 as LQKENI. The CDR3 has 16 amino acids. The germline V and J ends were trimmed by 6 bases and 4 bases, with 19 bases remaining between them. CDR3 nucleotides: TGTGCCAGCTCCCCCGACGGGGGAAGAATTTACAATGAGCAGTTCTTC. As protein: CASSPDGGRIYNEQFF.

This sequence joins TRBV11-2 and TRBJ1-3, with a possible D match to TRBD1 (5 bases). With 5 bases removed from V and 2 bases from J, the gap between germline ends came to 19 bases. The CDR3 length is 17 residues. Germline values: CDR1 SGHAT, CDR2 FQNNGV. Written as DNA, the CDR3 is TGTGCCAGCAGCCTAGGGGTAGCTGGGGCCACTGGAAACACCATATATTTT. Its protein product is CASSLGVAGATGNTIYF.

The chain links TRBV11-2 to TRBJ2-7, with D possibly being TRBD1 (5 bases). CDR1 SGHAT and CDR2 FQNNGV come from the germline V gene. This CDR3 has 13 residues. V was shortened by 0 bases and J by 6 bases, with 9 bases between the two germline ends. The CDR3 loop reads CASSLELGAEQYF. The DNA of the CDR3 is TGTGCCAGCAGCTTAGAGTTAGGGGCCGAGCAGTACTTC.

CDR3 amino acids: CASSLGDGRMKDTQYF. The CDR3 bases are TGTGCCAGCAGCTTAGGTGACGGGAGGATGAAAGATACGCAGTATTTT. The chain couples TRBV7-9 to TRBJ2-3, with TRBD2 matching over 7 bases. The CDR3 is 16 amino acids. Per germline, CDR1 SEHNR and CDR2 FQNEAQ (reference sequence). With V trimmed by 1 base and J by 5 bases, 9 bases remained unmatched.

This chain uses TRBV19 with TRBJ2-2; 14 bases are shared with TRBD2. Germline V CDR1 and CDR2: LNHDA, SQIVND (reference sequence). With 7 bases clipped from V and 3 bases from J, the junction kept 7 bases outside the gene matches. CDR3 length: 17 residues. In DNA form, the CDR3 reads TGTGCCAGTATCTCGGGGACTAGCGGGAGCCACACCGGGGAGCTGTTTTTT. This sequence encodes CASISGTSGSHTGELFF.

V usage is TRBV7-3 and J usage is TRBJ2-6; 9 bases are a match to TRBD1. Germline trimming cut 5 bases from V and 2 bases from J; bases unmatched to any gene: 7. The CDR3 contains 17 residues. Germline V gene sequence: CDR1 SGHTA, CDR2 FQGTGA. This chain's CDR3 is CASSPGTGNPGANVLTF. As DNA, the CDR3 is TGTGCCAGCAGCCCCGGGACAGGGAATCCTGGGGCCAACGTCCTGACTTTC.

This chain joins TRBV29-1 and TRBJ2-3; 10 nucleotides align to TRBD1. From germline, CDR1 is SQVTM and CDR2 ANQGSEA. The J segment lost 5 bases and the V segment lost 3 bases, leaving 11 bases of the junction unmatched. The CDR3 spans 16 residues. CDR3 nucleotides: TGCAGCGTTGAGGGTCTGGTCTGGGACAGGGGAGATACGCAGTATTTT. This translates into CSVEGLVWDRGDTQYF.

The V and J genes are TRBV9 and TRBJ2-1; 8 bases match TRBD1. The germline gives CDR1 SGDLS, CDR2 YYNGEE. There are 16 residues in the CDR3. With V trimmed by 4 bases and J by 7 bases, 13 bases remained unmatched. The CDR3 DNA reads as TGTGCCAGCAGCCCCTTCCAGGGGAACAGGGGGAATGAGCAGTTCTTC. It yields the protein CASSPFQGNRGNEQFF.

This rearrangement joins TRBV7-2 to TRBJ2-3; 8 bases agree with TRBD2. The CDR3 spans 15 residues. Losses at the gene ends were 5 bases for V and 6 bases for J; bases not matched to a gene: 10. CDR1 and CDR2 (germline): SGHTA, FQGNSA. The CDR3 sequence: CASSPAAGVADTQYF. DNA for the CDR3: TGTGCCAGCAGCCCGGCAGCGGGAGTGGCGGATACGCAGTATTTT.

This rearrangement joins TRBV11-2 to TRBJ1-1, with D perhaps matching TRBD1 (5 bases). Per germline, CDR1 SGHAT and CDR2 FQNNGV. This CDR3 comprises 12 residues. V was trimmed by 4 bases and J by 7 bases, leaving 10 bases between them. The chain's CDR3 is CASSSQGVEAFF. The CDR3 coding sequence is TGTGCCAGCAGCTCGCAGGGCGTTGAAGCTTTCTTT.

The chain recombines TRBV2 with TRBJ2-7, with TRBD1 matching over 10 bases. Germline V gene sequence: CDR1 SNHLY, CDR2 FYNNEI. The CDR3 covers 15 residues. With V trimmed by 6 bases and J by 5 bases, 10 bases remained unmatched. The CDR3 bases are TGTGCCAGCAGAGAATCCGGGACAGGGGAAAACGAGCAGTACTTC. Protein: CASRESGTGENEQYF.